One sample yielded the 9 T cell receptor beta chains listed below, sequenced in a study of yellow fever vaccine responses in identical twins. TCRdb reprocessed the RT-PCR reads via MiXCR and lists one record per CDR3 protein. The sample includes thousands of distinct CDR3 sequences, roughly 85% seen only once; the top ten take around 3%. The sample here was T cells from blood (PBMCs), unsorted or a sorted subset (not recorded which), taken before or after yellow fever vaccination (not recorded which). These receptors came from a woman younger than 30 who received the yellow fever vaccine.

The chain recombines TRBV29-1 with TRBJ1-2; D unclear. Germline V gene lookup returns CDR1 SQVTM and CDR2 ANQGSEA. V was shortened by 1 base and J by 12 bases, with 15 bases between the two germline ends. This CDR3 spans 12 amino acids. The CDR3 DNA is TGCAGCGTTGAAGGGGGAACAGCCTTCAACACCTTC. Its translation is CSVEGGTAFNTF.

The chain recombines TRBV25-1 with TRBJ1-6; 9 positions match TRBD1. V was pared by 6 bases and J by 0 bases, with 3 bases of the junction left unmatched. The CDR3 totals 16 residues. CDR1 and CDR2 from the germline V gene are MGHDK and SYGVNS. The CDR3 spells CASRGTGSSYNSPLHF. The CDR3 DNA sequence: TGTGCCAGCAGGGGGACAGGGTCCTCCTATAATTCACCCCTCCACTTT.

The chain links TRBV5-1 to TRBJ2-3; 9 nucleotides match TRBD1. Germline V CDR1 and CDR2: SGHRS, YFSETQ. This CDR3 is built from 15 residues. The V and J ends lost 3 bases and 5 bases, in that order; junction bases with no gene match: 7. CDR3 in amino acids: CASSWDREGVDTQYF. CDR3 DNA sequence: TGCGCCAGCAGCTGGGACAGGGAAGGAGTAGATACGCAGTATTTT.

This chain links TRBV7-3 with TRBJ2-3; 10 nucleotides align to TRBD2. The V gene's germline CDR1 is SGHTA and CDR2 FQGTGA. Trimming at V came to 2 bases and at J to 2 bases, leaving 4 bases not matched to a gene. This CDR3 has 16 amino acids. The CDR3 nucleotides read TGTGCCAGCAGCTTAGTAGCGGGAGGCGTCACAGATACGCAGTATTTT. This sequence encodes CASSLVAGGVTDTQYF. Full variable domain (missing parts from reference TRBV7-3 and TRBJ2-3): GAGVSQTPSNKVTEKGKYVELRCDPISGHTALYWYRQSLGQGPEFLIYFQGTGAADDSGLPNDRFFAVRPEGSVSTLKIQRTERGDSAVYLCASSLVAGGVTDTQYFGPGTRLTVL.

The chain couples TRBV19 to TRBJ1-6, with 7 nucleotides matching TRBD1. The CDR3 length is 15 residues. Germline CDR1 reads LNHDA; CDR2 reads SQIVND (reference sequence). V lost 5 bases to trimming and J lost 7 bases; unmatched junction nucleotides: 8. As DNA, the CDR3 is TGTGCCAGTAGTCCCCGACAGGGCCAGAATTCACCCCTCCACTTT. This translates into CASSPRQGQNSPLHF.

The chain uses TRBV18 and TRBJ1-4, with a possible D match to TRBD1 (5 bases). The germline V and J ends were trimmed by 5 bases and 7 bases, with 17 bases remaining between them. The CDR3 runs to 15 residues. Per the germline V gene, CDR1 is KGHSH and CDR2 is LQKENI. CDR3 residues: CASSDSKGLGEKLFF. The DNA of the CDR3 is TGTGCCAGCTCAGACTCGAAGGGGCTGGGTGAAAAACTGTTTTTT.

The chain combines TRBV19 with TRBJ2-3; TRBD2 might be the D (6 bases). The CDR3 covers 13 residues. CDR1 and CDR2 (germline): LNHDA, SQIVND (reference sequence). V lost 6 bases and J lost 5, with 12 bases in between. The CDR3 DNA reads as TGTGCCAGTAGCGGGAGATGGGAAGATACGCAGTATTTT. Translation: CASSGRWEDTQYF. Full variable domain (missing parts from reference TRBV19 and TRBJ2-3): DGGITQSPKYLFRKEGQNVTLSCEQNLNHDAMYWYRQDPGQGLRLIYYSQIVNDFQKGDIAEGYSVSREKKESFPLTVTSAQKNPTAFYLCASSGRWEDTQYFGPGTRLTVL.

The J gene is TRBJ2-2, the V gene TRBV7-6, with D possibly being TRBD1 (5 bases). This CDR3 has 16 residues. V dropped 2 bases and J dropped 6 bases, with 16 bases sitting between them. Germline CDR1 reads SGHVS; CDR2 reads FNYEAQ. The CDR3 sequence is CASSLRRQGFAGELFF. The DNA for the CDR3 is TGTGCCAGCAGCTTACGCCGTCAGGGCTTTGCCGGGGAGCTGTTTTTT.

This chain links TRBV7-1 with TRBJ2-5, with TRBD2 identical over 9 bases. Being an ORF, TRBV7-1 has a function that is uncertain. Trimming at V came to 3 bases and at J to 1 base, leaving 9 bases not matched to a gene. The length of the CDR3 is 17 residues. This CDR3 reads CASSSPPLLAGQETQYF. The CDR3 nucleotides are TGTGCCAGCAGCTCCCCACCCTTACTAGCGGGCCAAGAGACCCAGTACTTC.